This entry lists 15 T cell receptor beta chains sequenced from one sample in a study of shared clonotypes between healthy human individuals. Profiling relied on immunoSEQ multiplex PCR, and the TCRdb table lists in-frame clones only, not all of them. The sample contains around 980,000 clones, approximately 80% of which appear only once. The sequenced sample was memory CD4+ T cells from PBMCs. Subset: CD45RA-negative fraction. The receptors were sampled from a man aged 18 to 29 in good health. Some clones in this sample may be carry-over from other donors' samples.

In its sample, this clone was seen a few times. This chain links TRBV6-1 with TRBJ2-7, with TRBD1 matching over 9 bases. This CDR3 region has 15 residues. V shed 6 bases and J 0 bases; nucleotides not matched to a gene: 6. Germline V gives CDR1 MNHNS, CDR2 SASEGT. The DNA for the CDR3 is TGTGCCAGCAGAACCGGACAGGGGAGCTCCTACGAGCAGTACTTC. This codes for CASRTGQGSSYEQYF.

The chain uses TRBV28 and TRBJ2-7; possibly TRBD2 for D (7 bases). CDR3 length: 13 amino acids. V was clipped by 6 bases and J by 7 bases, with 16 bases between them. Per the germline V gene, CDR1 is MDHEN and CDR2 is SYDVKM. The CDR3 loop is CASSQGRGGEQYF. In DNA, the CDR3 is TGTGCCAGCAGCCAGGGAAGGGGGGGAGAGCAGTACTTC.

This clone came up a few times. Other nucleotide sequences from this sample produce the same CDR3. The genes are TRBV18 and TRBJ1-5, with a weak D call TRBD1 (6 bases). Germline CDR1 reads KGHSH; CDR2 reads LQKENI. The V gene lost 3 bases and the J gene lost 1 base, with 10 bases spanning the gap. This CDR3 has 15 residues. In DNA, the CDR3 is TGTGCCAGCTCACCGGGGGGGGCGAGCAATCAGCCCCAGCATTTT. Translated: CASSPGGASNQPQHF.

The chain recombines TRBV10-3 with TRBJ2-7; D perhaps matches TRBD2 (5 bases). The CDR3 is 11 amino acids. V lost 10 bases and J lost 5, with 12 bases in between. CDR1 and CDR2 (germline): ENHRY, SYGVKD. The CDR3 nucleotides read TGTGCCACACACGGAGGCCACGAGCAGTACTTC. Its protein is CATHGGHEQYF.

V and J are TRBV5-1 and TRBJ2-2; D call uncertain. V lost 0 bases, J lost 8 bases, and 8 bases lay in between. The germline V gene has CDR1 SGHRS and CDR2 YFSETQ. The CDR3 has 13 amino acids. The CDR3 bases are TGCGCCAGCAGCTTGGAGGGCCGGGGGGAGCTGTTTTTT. It translates to CASSLEGRGELFF.

The V call is TRBV2, the J call TRBJ2-1; 8 bases are shared with TRBD1. Looked up from germline, CDR1 is SNHLY and CDR2 is FYNNEI. V shed 8 bases and J 6 bases; nucleotides not matched to a gene: 12. The CDR3 is 15 amino acids. In DNA form, the CDR3 reads TGTGCCAGCCGACTTGGACAGGGACGGGGCAATGAGCAGTTCTTC. It yields the protein CASRLGQGRGNEQFF.

V and J are TRBV9 and TRBJ2-2; TRBD2 might be the D (6 bases). V lost 4 bases and J 0 bases, leaving 10 bases between the germline ends. The germline V gene has CDR1 SGDLS and CDR2 YYNGEE. CDR3 length: 15 amino acids. CDR3 in amino acids: CASSLIAANTGELFF. For the CDR3, the DNA is TGTGCCAGCAGCTTAATAGCGGCGAACACCGGGGAGCTGTTTTTT.

The V call is TRBV4-3, the J call TRBJ2-3; D is perhaps TRBD1 or TRBD2 (6 bases each). The CDR3 length is 15 residues. V lost 8 bases, J lost 3 bases, and 18 bases lay in between. Germline CDR1 LGHNA, CDR2 YSLEER. The CDR3 here is CASSERGVATDTQYF. The CDR3 region has the DNA TGCGCCAGCTCCGAGAGGGGGGTGGCAACAGATACGCAGTATTTT.

With respect to this clone: Additional DNA sequences in this sample encode the identical CDR3. V and J are TRBV5-1 and TRBJ1-5; D remains unclear. The germline V and J ends were trimmed by 4 bases and 6 bases, with 11 bases remaining between them. CDR1 SGHRS and CDR2 YFSETQ come from the germline V gene. The CDR3 totals 13 residues. DNA of the CDR3: TGCGCCAGCAGCCTGACCCGAGGTCAGCCCCAGCATTTT. Its protein product is CASSLTRGQPQHF.

A few counts support this clone. Other nucleotide sequences from this sample produce the same CDR3. The chain uses TRBV18 and TRBJ2-3; 7 bases match TRBD1. The CDR3 is made up of 14 amino acids. Germline-derived CDR1 and CDR2 are KGHSH and LQKENI. V was clipped by 3 bases and J by 0 bases; unmatched bases: 0. The CDR3 bases are TGTGCCAGCTCACCGACAGGGAGCACAGATACGCAGTATTTT. Encoded protein: CASSPTGSTDTQYF.

This clone showed up just once. A single base is all that separates this from a far larger clone, so a read error is likely. This chain links TRBV4-2 with TRBJ1-1, with a tentative D call TRBD1 (6 bases). The length of the CDR3 is 14 residues. Germline CDR1 is LGHNA and CDR2 is YNFKEQ. The V gene lost 3 bases and the J gene lost 0 bases, with 8 bases spanning the gap. CDR3 nucleotides: TGTGCCAGCAGCCAGGGACATCTGAACACTGAAGCTTTCTTT. Its translation is CASSQGHLNTEAFF.

At least ten counts were recorded for this clone. The CDR3 region has the DNA TGCGCCAGCAGACGAGCGGGAGGGGACTACGAGCAGTACTTC. Its protein is CASRRAGGDYEQYF. The V gene is TRBV5-1, the J gene TRBJ2-7, with 10 positions matching TRBD2. With V trimmed by 5 bases and J by 3 bases, 5 bases remained unmatched. CDR1 SGHRS and CDR2 YFSETQ come from the germline V gene. The CDR3 covers 14 residues.

The V call is TRBV28, the J call TRBJ1-4; D not certain. Per the germline V gene, CDR1 is MDHEN and CDR2 is SYDVKM. The CDR3 is 14 residues long. The ends were cut back, 6 bases at V and 8 bases at J, with 16 bases in the middle. DNA for the CDR3: TGTGCCAGCAGCCTAGACTTGGCCAGGGAAAAACTGTTTTTT. This codes for CASSLDLAREKLFF.

The chain couples TRBV13 to TRBJ2-5; 14 bases map to TRBD2. This CDR3 region has 15 residues. Trimming took 4 bases from V and 5 from J; bases not matched to a gene: 3. The V gene's germline CDR1 is PRHDT and CDR2 FYEKMQ (reference sequence). CDR3: CASSSRLAGGETQYF. CDR3 coding DNA: TGTGCCAGCAGCTCCAGACTAGCGGGAGGGGAGACCCAGTACTTC.

J is TRBJ2-1 and V is TRBV27, with a tentative D call TRBD2 (6 bases). The V end was cut by 0 bases, the J end by 0 bases, with 12 bases between. CDR3 length equals 17 residues. Germline V gene sequence: CDR1 MNHEY, CDR2 SMNVEV (reference sequence). For the CDR3, the DNA is TGTGCCAGCAGTTTATCTTCCTATAGCGGCTCCTACAATGAGCAGTTCTTC. Its translation is CASSLSSYSGSYNEQFF.